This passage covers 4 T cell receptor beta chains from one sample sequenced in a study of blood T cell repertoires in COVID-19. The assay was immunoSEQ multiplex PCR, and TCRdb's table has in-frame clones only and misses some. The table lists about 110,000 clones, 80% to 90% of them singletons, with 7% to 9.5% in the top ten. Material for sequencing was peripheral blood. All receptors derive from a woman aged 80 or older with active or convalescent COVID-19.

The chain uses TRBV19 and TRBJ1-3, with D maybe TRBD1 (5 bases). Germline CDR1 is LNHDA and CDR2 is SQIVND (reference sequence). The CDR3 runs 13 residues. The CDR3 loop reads CATPTAAGNTIYF. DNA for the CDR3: TGTGCTACCCCGACAGCTGCTGGAAACACCATATATTTT. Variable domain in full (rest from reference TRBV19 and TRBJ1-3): DGGITQSPKYLFRKEGQNVTLSCEQNLNHDAMYWYRQDPGQGLRLIYYSQIVNDFQKGDIAEGYSVSREKKESFPLTVTSAQKNPTAFYLCATPTAAGNTIYFGEGSWLTVV.

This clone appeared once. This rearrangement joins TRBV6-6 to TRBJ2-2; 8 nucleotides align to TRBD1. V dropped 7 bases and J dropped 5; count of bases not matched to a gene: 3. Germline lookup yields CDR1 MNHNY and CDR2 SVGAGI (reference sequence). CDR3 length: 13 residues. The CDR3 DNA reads TGTGCCAGCATAGGACAGGGAACCGGGGAGCTGTTTTTT. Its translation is CASIGQGTGELFF.

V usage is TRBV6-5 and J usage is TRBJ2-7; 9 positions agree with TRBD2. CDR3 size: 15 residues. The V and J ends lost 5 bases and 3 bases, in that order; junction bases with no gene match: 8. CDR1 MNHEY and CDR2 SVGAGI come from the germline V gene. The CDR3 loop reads CASSPSGREGYEQYF. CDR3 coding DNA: TGTGCCAGCAGTCCCAGTGGGCGGGAGGGCTACGAGCAGTACTTC.

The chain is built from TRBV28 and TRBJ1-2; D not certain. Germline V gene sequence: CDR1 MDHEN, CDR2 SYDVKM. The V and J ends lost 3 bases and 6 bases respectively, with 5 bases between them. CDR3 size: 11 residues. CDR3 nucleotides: TGTGCCAGCAGTTTCTTCGATGGCTACACCTTC. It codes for CASSFFDGYTF.